The rows below give T cell receptor beta chains drawn from one sample of a study. MiXCR was run by TCRdb on the 5' RACE reads, yielding one entry per CDR3 protein. The sample shows approximately 23,000 distinct CDR3 sequences, 30% of them seen only once. Sequencing was performed on tumor-infiltrating naive CD4+ T cells sorted from the breast tumor. The receptor set was obtained from a female donor with breast cancer. CDR3s include the opening cysteine and the closing phenylalanine or tryptophan. D genes are given only for firm matches. Clone size is not always given. Where it is, it says once, few, many or a class for expanded clones.

many	TRBV12-3/TRBV12-4	TRBJ2-5	-	TGTGCCAGCAGTTTTATTCGGGAGACCCAGTACTTC	CASSFIRETQYF
-	TRBV19	TRBJ2-3	-	TGTGCCAGTAGTATAGATCATCTGGGGGACCCCACAGATACGCAGTATTTT	CASSIDHLGDPTDTQYF
many	TRBV29-1	TRBJ2-1	-	TGCAGCGTTGAGGGTAGCGGAGGCTCCTACAATGAGCAGTTCTTC	CSVEGSGGSYNEQFF
few	TRBV20-1	TRBJ1-5	-	TGCAGTGCTGGGCGGGGTTATAGCAATCAGCCCCAGCATTTT	CSAGRGYSNQPQHF
many	TRBV6-5	TRBJ1-1	-	TGTGCCAGCAGTTACAATCCCAGGGGAGGCGCTGAAGCTTTCTTT	CASSYNPRGGAEAFF
few	TRBV5-1	TRBJ2-3	TRBD2	TGCGCCAGCCGGGAGGCGCCGCGGGACACGCAGTATTTT	CASREAPRDTQYF
few	TRBV11-2	TRBJ2-2	TRBD1	TGTGCCAGCAGCTTAGCCGGGACAGGGCCCGGGGAGCTGTTTTTT	CASSLAGTGPGELFF
many	TRBV20-1	TRBJ2-1	-	TGCAGTGCTAGGAGGGTCGACTACAATGAGCAGTTCTTC	CSARRVDYNEQFF
-	TRBV7-3	TRBJ1-1	-	TGTGCCAGCAGCAAGGTAGGGGGTACCTTGAACACTGAAGCTTTCTTT	CASSKVGGTLNTEAFF
many	TRBV29-1	TRBJ2-1	TRBD2	TGCAGCGTTGTGGCGCTAGCGGGTCACAATGAGCAGTTCTTC	CSVVALAGHNEQFF